The T cell receptor beta chain under discussion was sequenced for a study of T cells after yellow fever vaccination. Turning to the study itself: In the case of low-cell-number fractions, SMART-Seq v4 Ultra Low Input was used for preparation.

5'RACE template switching produced TCR cDNA carrying a universal primer site and UMIs. MiXCR was run by TCRdb on the 5' RACE reads, yielding one entry per CDR3 protein. The profile shows about 400,000 distinct CDR3 sequences, 6.2% of them singletons. Study results and limitations: FACS-sorted repertoires could contain abundant clonotypes contaminating from the bulk population. Booster sampling recovered most clones from primary vaccination (approximately 96% CD4, 88% CD8).

On this clonotype: The antigen remains undetermined.

Germline CDR1 reads LGHNT; CDR2 reads FRNRAP. The CDR3 is 18 amino acids. The ends lost 3 bases at V and 7 bases at J; junction bases unmatched: 12. J is TRBJ2-1 and V is TRBV12-5; 13 bases are a match to TRBD2. Source: PBMCs, taken 5 days after the yellow fever booster vaccination. The origin of this receptor is a man in his thirties or forties who received the YFV17D yellow fever vaccine. The CDR3 loop is CASGFVTRGLAGRNEQFF. CDR3 nucleotide sequence: TGTGCTAGTGGTTTCGTTACCCGGGGACTAGCGGGAAGGAATGAGCAGTTCTTC.